This T cell receptor beta chain came from a study of radiotherapy plus CTLA-4 blockade in lung cancer. Turning to the study itself: Objective response rate was 18%; disease control rate, 25% to 35%. General study points: Best predicting response, reportedly, were early blood T cell clone dynamics, with interferon-beta. In blood, after radiotherapy plus ipilimumab, tumor-derived TCR clones expanded.

Germline CDR1 MGHRA, CDR2 YSYEKL. V shed 4 bases and J shed 11 bases, with 15 bases lying between them. This CDR3 has 13 residues. Those patients who had chemo-refractory metastatic non-small-cell lung cancer were given focal radiation along with CTLA-4 blockade through ipilimumab. Assay: immunoSEQ multiplex PCR; the TCRdb copy retains only in-frame clones and omits some. The table includes tens of thousands of clones, roughly three quarters detected once. Of note for this clone: Its antigen is not known. A much larger clone lies a single base off, so this may be a read error.

Source: peripheral blood, taken from a patient treated with radiotherapy plus ipilimumab. The TCR comes from a human donor with non-small cell lung cancer who had stable disease on radiotherapy plus ipilimumab. This sequence joins TRBV4-1 and TRBJ2-1; D possibly corresponds to TRBD1 (6 bases). CDR3 DNA: TGCGCCAGCAGCCCGGGACATTCCGTGAAGCAGTTCTTC. It encodes CASSPGHSVKQFF.